Included here is one T cell receptor (beta chain) sequence, with context. This sample stems from a study of blood T cell repertoires in COVID-19. Across the whole study: Collection of acute and convalescent COVID-19 samples took place in the United States, Italy and Spain. From T cells, B-cell-depleted T cells, or PBMCs came the material, which was cDNA or gDNA.

In the study's own analysis: How many nucleated cells were present was estimated from reference gene primer amplification. TCRdb keeps only in-frame clones here, not all; method: immunoSEQ multiplex PCR. V, J and clone size are those of that table, while D and trimming were read from the DNA. The table shows 240,000 or so clones, with roughly 86% occurring only once. The V end lost 6 bases, the J end lost 6 bases, and 11 bases lay between the germline ends. The germline CDR1 and CDR2 sequences are SNHLY and FYNNEI. This CDR3 is built from 12 residues. The receptor was isolated from a woman in her 70s with active or convalescent COVID-19. The sample consisted of peripheral blood. The J gene is TRBJ2-5, the V gene TRBV2, with D possibly being TRBD1 (5 bases). The CDR3 DNA reads as TGTGCCAGCAGGGCCGTGGGGCAGACCCAGTACTTC. It codes for CASRAVGQTQYF.